This T cell receptor (beta chain) derives from a study of T cell responses to AZD1222 COVID-19 vaccine. This CDR3 is 16 amino acids long. Trimming removed 3 bases at V and 7 bases at J, with 19 bases between. Germline CDR1 SGHVS, CDR2 FQNEAQ. Note on this clone: Its antigen is still unknown.

Study-wide points: Seropositive at baseline were only five or six AZD1222 recipients. Reportedly, nearly half the spike-specific TCRs target unmutated variant regions. The peak T cell response came first, and repertoires were sampled only after it.

The assay was immunoSEQ multiplex PCR, and TCRdb's table has in-frame clones only and misses some. The table records 150,000 to 200,000 clones, about 91% of them present only once. V usage is TRBV7-8 and J usage is TRBJ1-5; TRBD1 might be the D (6 bases). The sample was peripheral blood, taken on day 0 of AZD1222 vaccination. This clonotype was obtained from an adult in good health. The CDR3 DNA reads as TGTGCCAGCAGCTTTTTAGGGGGGCGACGCAGACAGCCCCAGCATTTT. Its translation is CASSFLGGRRRQPQHF.